The 5 T cell receptor beta chains below all came from one sample that was sequenced in a study of beta chain features in type 1 diabetes. General observations from the study: Across all four CD4+ subsets, people with type 1 diabetes showed modestly shorter TCRB CDR3s.

Their antigens remain unidentified. The sequenced template was cDNA made from the entire isolated RNA. Generated by immunoSEQ multiplex PCR, the TCRdb table keeps only in-frame clones and is missing some. The data show about 660,000 clones, more than 13% seen once. What was sequenced was naive CD4+ T cells from blood. The source is a man younger than 30 with type 1 diabetes.

The chain recombines TRBV28 with TRBJ1-5; D is possibly TRBD1 (5 bases). Trimming took off 2 bases at V and 1 base at J, with 12 bases between the two ends. Germline CDR1 is MDHEN and CDR2 is SYDVKM. CDR3 length: 16 amino acids. The CDR3 DNA follows: TGTGCCAGCAGTTTAGGTAAGGGGCACAGCAATCAGCCCCAGCATTTT. It translates to CASSLGKGHSNQPQHF.

The chain carries TRBV29-1 and TRBJ1-4; D unresolved. V was cut by 5 bases and J by 16 bases, with 14 bases left in between. The germline V gene encodes CDR1 SQVTM and CDR2 ANQGSEA. This CDR3 has 10 amino acids. Written as DNA, the CDR3 is TGCAGCGTTCTCAGAGACCCCCCGTTTTTT. Its translation is CSVLRDPPFF.

For this clone: The same CDR3 arises from other DNA sequences in this sample as well. The chain couples TRBV7-2 to TRBJ2-3; 10 bases map to TRBD2. V was pared by 1 base and J by 1 base, with 2 bases of the junction left unmatched. Germline V lookup: CDR1 SGHTA, CDR2 FQGNSA. The CDR3 spans 16 residues. CDR3 in DNA: TGTGCCAGCAGCTTAGGGCTAGCGGGAGGCACAGATACGCAGTATTTT. Translation: CASSLGLAGGTDTQYF.

This clone came up a few times. Other DNA sequences in this sample translate to the same CDR3. The V gene is TRBV6-5, the J gene TRBJ2-5; no definite D call. The V and J ends lost 4 bases and 1 base respectively, with 10 bases between them. CDR3 length: 14 residues. CDR1 is MNHEY and CDR2 is SVGAGI in the germline V gene. This CDR3 is CASSFTSSQETQYF. CDR3 nucleotides: TGTGCCAGCAGTTTTACGTCGAGCCAAGAGACCCAGTACTTC.

The CDR3 here is CASSDVRGADTQYF. In DNA, the CDR3 is TGTGCCAGCAGCGACGTACGAGGGGCAGATACGCAGTATTTT. The genes are TRBV7-8 and TRBJ2-3, with D possibly being TRBD1 or TRBD2 (5 bases each). This CDR3 is built from 14 residues. Per the germline V gene, CDR1 is SGHVS and CDR2 is FQNEAQ. Trimming cost V 5 bases and J 4 bases, with 13 bases left between them.